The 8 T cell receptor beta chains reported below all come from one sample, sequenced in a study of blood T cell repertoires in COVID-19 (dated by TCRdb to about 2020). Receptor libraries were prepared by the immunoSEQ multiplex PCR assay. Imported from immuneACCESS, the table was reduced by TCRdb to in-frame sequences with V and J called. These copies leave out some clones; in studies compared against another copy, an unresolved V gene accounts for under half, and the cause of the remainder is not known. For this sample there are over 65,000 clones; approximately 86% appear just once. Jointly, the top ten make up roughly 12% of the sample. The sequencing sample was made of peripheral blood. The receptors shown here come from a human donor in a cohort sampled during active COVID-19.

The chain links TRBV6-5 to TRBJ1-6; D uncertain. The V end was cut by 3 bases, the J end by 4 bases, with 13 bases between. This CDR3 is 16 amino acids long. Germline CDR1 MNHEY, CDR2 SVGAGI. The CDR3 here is CASSYRGPDYNSPLHF. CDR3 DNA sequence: TGTGCCAGCAGTTATCGAGGGCCCGATTATAATTCACCCCTCCACTTT.

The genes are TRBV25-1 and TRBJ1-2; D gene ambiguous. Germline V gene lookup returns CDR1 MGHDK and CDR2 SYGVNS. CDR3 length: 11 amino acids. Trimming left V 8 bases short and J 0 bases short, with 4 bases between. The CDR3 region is CASSTNYGYTF. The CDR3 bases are TGTGCCAGCTCCACTAACTATGGCTACACCTTC.

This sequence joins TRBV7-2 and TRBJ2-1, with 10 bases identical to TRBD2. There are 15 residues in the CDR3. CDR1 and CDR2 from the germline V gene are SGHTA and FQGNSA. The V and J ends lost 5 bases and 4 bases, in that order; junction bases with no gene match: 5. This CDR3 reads CASSHSGGRYNEQFF. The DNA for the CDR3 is TGTGCCAGCAGCCATAGCGGGGGGCGGTACAATGAGCAGTTCTTC.

In DNA, the CDR3 is TGTGCCAGCAGTGAGGACAGCAGCATCTACGAGCAGTACTTC. As protein: CASSEDSSIYEQYF. The chain combines TRBV6-1 with TRBJ2-7; D might be TRBD1 (6 bases). This CDR3 spans 14 amino acids. In germline, CDR1 is MNHNS, CDR2 SASEGT. The V and J ends lost 3 bases and 3 bases respectively, with 12 bases between them.

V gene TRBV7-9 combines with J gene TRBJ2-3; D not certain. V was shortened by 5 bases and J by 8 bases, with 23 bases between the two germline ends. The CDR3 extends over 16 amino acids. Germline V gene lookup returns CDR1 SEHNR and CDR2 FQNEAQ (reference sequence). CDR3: CASSPLRPISGSTQYF. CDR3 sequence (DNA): TGTGCCAGCAGCCCACTCAGGCCGATTTCAGGTAGTACGCAGTATTTT. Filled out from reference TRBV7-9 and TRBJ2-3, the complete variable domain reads DTGVSQNPRHKITKRGQNVTFRCDPISEHNRLYWYRQTLGQGPEFLTYFQNEAQLEKSRLLSDRFSAERPKGSFSTLEIQRTEQGDSAMYLCASSPLRPISGSTQYFGPGTRLTVL.

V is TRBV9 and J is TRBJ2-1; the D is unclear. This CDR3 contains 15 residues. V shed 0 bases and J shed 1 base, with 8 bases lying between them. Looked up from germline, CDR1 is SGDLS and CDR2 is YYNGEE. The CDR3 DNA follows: TGTGCCAGCAGCGTAGAAGTGAGGTCCTACAATGAGCAGTTCTTC. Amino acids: CASSVEVRSYNEQFF.

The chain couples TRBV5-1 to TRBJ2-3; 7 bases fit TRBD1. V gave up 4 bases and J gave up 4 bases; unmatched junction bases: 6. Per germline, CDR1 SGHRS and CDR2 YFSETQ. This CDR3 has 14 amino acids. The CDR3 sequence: CASSQTGLADTQYF. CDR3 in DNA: TGCGCCAGCAGCCAGACAGGGCTCGCAGATACGCAGTATTTT.

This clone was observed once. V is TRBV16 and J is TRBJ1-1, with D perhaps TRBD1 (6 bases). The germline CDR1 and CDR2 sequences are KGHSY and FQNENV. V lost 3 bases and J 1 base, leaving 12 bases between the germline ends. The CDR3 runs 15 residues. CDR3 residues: CASSQNPQGNTEAFF. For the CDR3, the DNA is TGTGCCAGCAGCCAGAATCCACAGGGGAACACTGAAGCTTTCTTT.